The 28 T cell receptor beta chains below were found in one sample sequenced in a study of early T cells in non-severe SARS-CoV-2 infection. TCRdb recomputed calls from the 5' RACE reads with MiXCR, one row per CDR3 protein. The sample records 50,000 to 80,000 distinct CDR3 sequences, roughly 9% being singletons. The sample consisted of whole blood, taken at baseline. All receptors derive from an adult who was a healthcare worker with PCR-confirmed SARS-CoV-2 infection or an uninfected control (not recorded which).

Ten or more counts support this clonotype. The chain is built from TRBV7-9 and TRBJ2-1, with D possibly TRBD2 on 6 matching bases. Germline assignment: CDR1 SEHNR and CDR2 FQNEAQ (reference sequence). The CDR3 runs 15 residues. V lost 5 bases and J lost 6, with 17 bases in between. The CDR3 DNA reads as TGTGCCAGCAGCCCAAAATTCAGACTAGGCAATGAGCAGTTCTTC. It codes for CASSPKFRLGNEQFF.

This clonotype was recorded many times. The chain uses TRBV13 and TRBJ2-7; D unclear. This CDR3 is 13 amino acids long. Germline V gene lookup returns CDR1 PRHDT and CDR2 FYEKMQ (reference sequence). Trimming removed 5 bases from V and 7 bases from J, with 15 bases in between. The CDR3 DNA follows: TGTGCCAGCAGCCGCCCCGTACCCTCGGAGCAGTACTTC. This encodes CASSRPVPSEQYF.

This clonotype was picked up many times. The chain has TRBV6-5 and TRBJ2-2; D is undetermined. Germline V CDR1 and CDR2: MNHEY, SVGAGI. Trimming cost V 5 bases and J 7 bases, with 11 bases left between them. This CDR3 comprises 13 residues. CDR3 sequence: CASSILGYGELFF. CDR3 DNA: TGTGCCAGCAGTATACTTGGGTACGGGGAGCTGTTTTTT.

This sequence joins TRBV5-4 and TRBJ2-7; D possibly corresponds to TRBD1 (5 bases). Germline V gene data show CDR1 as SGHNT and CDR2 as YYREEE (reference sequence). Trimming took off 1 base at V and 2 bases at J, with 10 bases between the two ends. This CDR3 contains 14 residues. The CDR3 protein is CASSLNQGAYEQYF. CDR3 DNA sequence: TGTGCCAGCAGCTTGAACCAGGGCGCCTACGAGCAGTACTTC.

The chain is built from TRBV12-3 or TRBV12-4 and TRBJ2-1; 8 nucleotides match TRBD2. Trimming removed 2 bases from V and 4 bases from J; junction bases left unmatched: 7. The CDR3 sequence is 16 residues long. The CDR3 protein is CASSLIRGRFYNEQFF. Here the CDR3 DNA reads TGTGCCAGCAGTTTAATTCGCGGGAGGTTTTACAATGAGCAGTTCTTC.

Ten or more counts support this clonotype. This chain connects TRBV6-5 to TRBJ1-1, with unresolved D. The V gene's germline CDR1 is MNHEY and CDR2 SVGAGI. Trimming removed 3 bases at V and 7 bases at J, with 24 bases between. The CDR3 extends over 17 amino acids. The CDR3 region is CASSYGMGTWVADEAFF. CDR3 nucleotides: TGTGCCAGCAGTTATGGCATGGGCACTTGGGTAGCGGATGAAGCTTTCTTT.

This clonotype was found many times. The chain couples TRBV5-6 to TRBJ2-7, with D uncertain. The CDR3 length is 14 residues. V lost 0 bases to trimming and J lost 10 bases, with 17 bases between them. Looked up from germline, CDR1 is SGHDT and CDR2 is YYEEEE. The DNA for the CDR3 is TGTGCCAGCAGCTTGGGGTCCCTCTTGCTAGTTCAGTACTTC. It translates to CASSLGSLLLVQYF.

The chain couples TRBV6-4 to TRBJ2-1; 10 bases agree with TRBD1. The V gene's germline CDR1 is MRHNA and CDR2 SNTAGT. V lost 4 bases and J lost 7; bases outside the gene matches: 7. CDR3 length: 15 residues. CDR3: CASSAGTGARNEQFF. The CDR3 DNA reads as TGTGCCAGCAGTGCCGGGACAGGGGCCAGGAATGAGCAGTTCTTC.

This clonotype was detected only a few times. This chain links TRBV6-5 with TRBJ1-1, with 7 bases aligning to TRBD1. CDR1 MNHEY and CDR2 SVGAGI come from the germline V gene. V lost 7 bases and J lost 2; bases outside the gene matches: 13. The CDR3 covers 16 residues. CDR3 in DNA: TGTGCCAGCACCCCCAGGGGGATGAGTCCAAACACTGAAGCTTTCTTT. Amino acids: CASTPRGMSPNTEAFF.

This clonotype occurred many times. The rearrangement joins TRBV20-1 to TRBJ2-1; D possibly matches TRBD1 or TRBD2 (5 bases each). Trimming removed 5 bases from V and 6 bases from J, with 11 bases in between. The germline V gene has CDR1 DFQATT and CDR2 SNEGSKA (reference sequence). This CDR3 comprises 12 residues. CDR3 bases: TGCAGTGCTCAAGGGACCGTCAATGAGCAGTTCTTC. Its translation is CSAQGTVNEQFF.

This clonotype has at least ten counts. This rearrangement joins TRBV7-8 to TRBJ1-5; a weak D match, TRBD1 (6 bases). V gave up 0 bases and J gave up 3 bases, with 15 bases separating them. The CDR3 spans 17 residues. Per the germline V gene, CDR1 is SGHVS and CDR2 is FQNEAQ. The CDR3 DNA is TGTGCCAGCAGCTTAGCGCTTGGGGGGGCGTTCAATCAGCCCCAGCATTTT. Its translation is CASSLALGGAFNQPQHF. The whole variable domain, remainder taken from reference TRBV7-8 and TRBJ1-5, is GAGVSQSPRYKVAKRGQDVALRCDPISGHVSLFWYQQALGQGPEFLTYFQNEAQLDKSGLPSDRFFAERPEGSVSTLKIQRTQQEDSAVYLCASSLALGGAFNQPQHFGDGTRLSIL.

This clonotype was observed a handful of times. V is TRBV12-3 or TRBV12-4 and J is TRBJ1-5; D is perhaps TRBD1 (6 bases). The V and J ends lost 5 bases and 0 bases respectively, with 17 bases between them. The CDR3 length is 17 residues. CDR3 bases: TGTGCCAGCAGTCCTGCTCCGGGACACCATAGCAATCAGCCCCAGCATTTT. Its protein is CASSPAPGHHSNQPQHF.

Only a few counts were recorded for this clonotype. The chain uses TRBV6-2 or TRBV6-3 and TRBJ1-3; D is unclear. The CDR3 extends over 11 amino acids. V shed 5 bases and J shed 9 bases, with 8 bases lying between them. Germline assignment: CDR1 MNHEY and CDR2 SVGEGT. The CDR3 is CASSQRATIYF. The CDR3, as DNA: TGTGCCAGCAGTCAACGGGCCACCATATATTTT.

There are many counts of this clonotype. CDR3 region: CASSLTSGRDYEQYF. Here the CDR3 DNA reads TGTGCCAGCAGCTTGACTAGCGGGAGGGACTACGAGCAGTACTTC. The chain recombines TRBV7-9 with TRBJ2-7; 14 nucleotides agree with TRBD2. The J segment lost 3 bases and the V segment lost 3 bases, leaving 1 base of the junction unmatched. The length of the CDR3 is 15 residues. CDR1 is SEHNR and CDR2 is FQNEAQ in the germline V gene (reference sequence).

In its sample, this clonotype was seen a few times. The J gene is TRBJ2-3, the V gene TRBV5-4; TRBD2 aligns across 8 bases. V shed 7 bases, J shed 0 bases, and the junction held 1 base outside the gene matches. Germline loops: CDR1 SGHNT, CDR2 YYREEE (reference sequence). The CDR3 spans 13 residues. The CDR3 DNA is TGTGCCAGCCGGGAGGGAAGCACAGATACGCAGTATTTT. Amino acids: CASREGSTDTQYF.

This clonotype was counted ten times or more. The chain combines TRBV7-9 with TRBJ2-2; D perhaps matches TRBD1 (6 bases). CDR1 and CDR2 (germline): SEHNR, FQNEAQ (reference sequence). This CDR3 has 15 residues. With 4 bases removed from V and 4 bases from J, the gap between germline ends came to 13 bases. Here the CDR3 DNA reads TGTGCCAGCAGCTCAGGACAGCTCAGCACCGGGGAGCTGTTTTTT. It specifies CASSSGQLSTGELFF.

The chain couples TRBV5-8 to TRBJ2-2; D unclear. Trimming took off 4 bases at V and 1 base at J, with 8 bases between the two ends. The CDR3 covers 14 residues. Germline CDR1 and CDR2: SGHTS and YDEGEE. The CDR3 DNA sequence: TGTGCCAGCAGCCGGACCCGGAACACCGGGGAGCTGTTTTTT. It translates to CASSRTRNTGELFF.

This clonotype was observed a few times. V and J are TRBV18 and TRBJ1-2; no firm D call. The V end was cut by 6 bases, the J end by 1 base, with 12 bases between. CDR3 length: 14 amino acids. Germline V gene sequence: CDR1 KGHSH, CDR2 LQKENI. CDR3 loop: CASSPSGINYGYTF. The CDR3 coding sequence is TGTGCCAGCTCGCCCTCGGGGATTAACTATGGCTACACCTTC. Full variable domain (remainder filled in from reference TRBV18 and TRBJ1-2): NAGVMQNPRHLVRRRGQEARLRCSPMKGHSHVYWYRQLPEEGLKFMVYLQKENIIDESGMPKERFSAEFPKEGPSILRIQQVVRGDSAAYFCASSPSGINYGYTFGSGTRLTVV.

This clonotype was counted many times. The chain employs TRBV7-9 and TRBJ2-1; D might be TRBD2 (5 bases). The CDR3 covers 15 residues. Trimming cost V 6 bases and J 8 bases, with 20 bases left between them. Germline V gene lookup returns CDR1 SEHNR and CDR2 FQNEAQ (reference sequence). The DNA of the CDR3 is TGTGCCAGCAGGCACCCGGTAAGGAGGACCGATGAGCAGTTCTTC. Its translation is CASRHPVRRTDEQFF.

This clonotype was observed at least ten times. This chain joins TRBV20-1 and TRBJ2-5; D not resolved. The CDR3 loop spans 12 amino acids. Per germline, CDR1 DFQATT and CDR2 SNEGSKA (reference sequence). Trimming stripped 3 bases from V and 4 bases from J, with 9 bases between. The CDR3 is CSASSSPETQYF. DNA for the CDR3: TGCAGTGCTAGTAGCAGTCCAGAGACCCAGTACTTC.

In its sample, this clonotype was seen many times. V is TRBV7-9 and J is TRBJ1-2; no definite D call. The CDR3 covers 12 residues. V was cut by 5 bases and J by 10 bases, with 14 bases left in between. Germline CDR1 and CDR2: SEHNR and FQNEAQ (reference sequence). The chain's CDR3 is CASSLVLDVYTF. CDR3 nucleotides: TGTGCCAGCAGCCTCGTCCTCGATGTCTACACCTTC.

The chain's CDR3 is CASSPPLGSPGGGYTF. The DNA for the CDR3 is TGTGCCAGCAGCCCCCCCCTGGGGTCCCCGGGGGGTGGCTACACCTTC. J is TRBJ1-2 and V is TRBV7-9, with TRBD1 as a possible D gene (5 bases). This CDR3 has 16 residues. Per the germline V gene, CDR1 is SEHNR and CDR2 is FQNEAQ (reference sequence). Trimming cost V 5 bases and J 7 bases, with 23 bases left between them.

The CDR3 coding sequence is TGTGCCAGCAGGGCCGGGACAGGGTTCAATCAGCCCCAGCATTTT. Translating it yields CASRAGTGFNQPQHF. The rearrangement uses TRBV7-2 and TRBJ1-5, with 9 nucleotides matching TRBD1. J was trimmed by 3 bases and V by 6 bases; bases with no gene match: 6. The CDR3 length is 15 residues. From germline, CDR1 is SGHTA and CDR2 FQGNSA.

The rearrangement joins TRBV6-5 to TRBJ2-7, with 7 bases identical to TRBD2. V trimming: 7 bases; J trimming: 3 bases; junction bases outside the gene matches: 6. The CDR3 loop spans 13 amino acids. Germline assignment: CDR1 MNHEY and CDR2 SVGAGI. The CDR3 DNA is TGTGCCAGCACCGGGGGACTAAACTACGAGCAGTACTTC. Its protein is CASTGGLNYEQYF.

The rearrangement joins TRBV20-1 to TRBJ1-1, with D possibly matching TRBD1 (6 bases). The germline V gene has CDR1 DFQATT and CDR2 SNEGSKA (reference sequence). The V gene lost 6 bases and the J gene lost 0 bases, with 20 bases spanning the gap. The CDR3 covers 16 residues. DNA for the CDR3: TGCAGTGCGCATGAGTCCGACAGGCCTGTGAACACTGAAGCTTTCTTT. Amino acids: CSAHESDRPVNTEAFF.

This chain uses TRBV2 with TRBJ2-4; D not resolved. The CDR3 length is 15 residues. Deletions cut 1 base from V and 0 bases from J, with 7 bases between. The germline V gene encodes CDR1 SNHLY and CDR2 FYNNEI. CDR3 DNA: TGTGCCAGCAGTGAAGTTGAGTTAGCCAAAAACATTCAGTACTTC. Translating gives CASSEVELAKNIQYF.

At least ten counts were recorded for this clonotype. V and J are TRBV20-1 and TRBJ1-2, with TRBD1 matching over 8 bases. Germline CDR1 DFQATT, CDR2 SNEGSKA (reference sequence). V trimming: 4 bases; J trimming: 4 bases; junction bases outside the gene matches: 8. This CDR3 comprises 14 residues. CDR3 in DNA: TGCAGTGCTACCCCGGACAGGGCTAGCTATGGCTACACCTTC. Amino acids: CSATPDRASYGYTF.

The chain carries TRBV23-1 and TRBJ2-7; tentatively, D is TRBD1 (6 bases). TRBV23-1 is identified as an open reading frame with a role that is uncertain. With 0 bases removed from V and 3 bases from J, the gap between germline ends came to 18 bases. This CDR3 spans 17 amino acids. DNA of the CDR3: TGCGCCAGCAGTCAATCCCGCTTGCGACAGGTCAACTACGAGCAGTACTTC. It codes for CASSQSRLRQVNYEQYF.